This is a list of T cell receptor beta chains from one sample in a study of blood T cell repertoires in COVID-19. Produced via immunoSEQ multiplex PCR; TCRdb's table is partial and in-frame only. This sample has under 300,000 clones; about 83% occur once, and the top ten carry around 6%. The sample taken for sequencing was peripheral blood. Receptors were obtained from a man older than 75 with acute or convalescent COVID-19. Both conserved end residues are part of each CDR3. D genes are given only for firm matches. Only some rows state a clone size, as once, few, many or a class for expanded clones.

V,D,size,J,DNA,CDR3
TRBV27,TRBD2,.,TRBJ2-6,TGTGCCAGCAGTTGGAGCGGGAGGGCCTCTGGGGCCAACGTCCTGACTTTC,CASSWSGRASGANVLTF
TRBV5-1,TRBD1,.,TRBJ2-2,TGCGCCAGCACTGACAGGGGTAACACCGGGGAGCTGTTTTTT,CASTDRGNTGELFF
TRBV16,TRBD1,.,TRBJ1-2,TGTGCCAGCAGCCAAAACAGGGGAAACTATGGCTACACCTTC,CASSQNRGNYGYTF
TRBV3-1/TRBV3-2,.,.,TRBJ1-4,TGTGCCAGCAGCTATAGGGGCGAGGATGAAAAACTGTTTTTT,CASSYRGEDEKLFF
TRBV5-4,TRBD2,.,TRBJ2-7,TGTGCCAGCAGCTTGGTCGGGAGGACCTCCTACGAGCAGTACTTC,CASSLVGRTSYEQYF
TRBV27,TRBD1,.,TRBJ1-2,TGTGCCAGCAGTTTTGGGCAGGGGGTTAGCTATGGCTACACCTTC,CASSFGQGVSYGYTF
TRBV7-8,TRBD1,.,TRBJ2-7,TGTGCCAGCAGCCCTTCCGGGACAGGGGGCTTCCACGAGCAGTACTTC,CASSPSGTGGFHEQYF
TRBV18,.,.,TRBJ1-2,TGTGCCAGCTCACCAGACCAGGGTGGTGGCTATGGCTACACCTTC,CASSPDQGGGYGYTF
TRBV9,.,.,TRBJ2-7,TGTGCCAGCAGCGTAGAGTCGGGGTACGAGCAGTACTTC,CASSVESGYEQYF
TRBV5-6,TRBD2,.,TRBJ2-3,TGTGCCAGCAGGGTCGGACTAGCCTTTTCAGATACGCAGTATTTT,CASRVGLAFSDTQYF
TRBV9,.,once,TRBJ2-3,TGTGCCAGCAGCGTAATGGCAGGTAGCACAGATACGCAGTATTTT,CASSVMAGSTDTQYF
TRBV5-1,.,.,TRBJ1-6,TGCGCCAGCAGTGAAGAGGCAGGGGTGGTGTCACCCCTCCACTTT,CASSEEAGVVSPLHF
TRBV29-1,TRBD2,.,TRBJ2-3,TGCAGCGTCCGAGGACTAGCAGAGAGCACAGATACGCAGTATTTT,CSVRGLAESTDTQYF
TRBV10-3,TRBD2,.,TRBJ2-7,TGTGCCATCAGTGATCCATCACTAGCGGGACCCTACGAGCAGTACTTC,CAISDPSLAGPYEQYF
TRBV11-3,TRBD2,.,TRBJ2-2,TGTGCCAGCAGCTTAGAGGCGGGAGTTCTCGGGGAGCTGTTTTTT,CASSLEAGVLGELFF
TRBV2,.,.,TRBJ2-6,TGTGCCAGCAGTACAGGACAAGTTGGGGCCAACGTCCTGACTTTC,CASSTGQVGANVLTF
TRBV3-1/TRBV3-2,TRBD1,.,TRBJ1-3,TGTGCCAGCAGGAGACAGGGGTTGGACACCATATATTTT,CASRRQGLDTIYF
TRBV5-1,TRBD1,.,TRBJ2-6,TGCGCCAGCAGCTTGGTTCCCGGGACAGGGACCGGGGCCAACGTCCTGACTTTC,CASSLVPGTGTGANVLTF
TRBV4-1,TRBD1,.,TRBJ1-2,TGCGCCAGCAGCCAAGCGGACAGGTTTCTAGCTAACTATGGCTACACCTTC,CASSQADRFLANYGYTF
TRBV28,TRBD2,.,TRBJ2-7,TGTGCCAGCAGGACGACTAGCGGGAACTACGAGCAGTACTTC,CASRTTSGNYEQYF
TRBV2,.,few,TRBJ2-7,TGTGCCAGCACCGAAACGAGGTACCAGCAGTACTTC,CASTETRYQQYF
TRBV5-4,.,many,TRBJ2-5,TGTGCCAGCAGCCCTGGTGGGAGTCAAGAGACCCAGTACTTC,CASSPGGSQETQYF
TRBV5-1,.,.,TRBJ2-7,TGCGCCAGCAGCTTGGATAGCCGCGAGCAGTACTTC,CASSLDSREQYF
TRBV3-1/TRBV3-2,.,.,TRBJ1-4,TGTGCCAGCAGCCAACGCACTCAGGGTGAAAAACTGTTTTTT,CASSQRTQGEKLFF
TRBV7-8,.,.,TRBJ2-7,TGTGCCAGCAGCTTGAAATCCATTGTTCAGGGCGAGCAGTACTTC,CASSLKSIVQGEQYF
TRBV3-1/TRBV3-2,.,.,TRBJ2-7,TGTGCCAGCAGCCAAGTCTTGGGGGCCGAGCAGTACTTC,CASSQVLGAEQYF
TRBV7-9,TRBD2,few,TRBJ2-3,TGTGCCAGCAGCTCAATTAGCGGGAGTTCAGATACGCAGTATTTT,CASSSISGSSDTQYF
TRBV6-1,TRBD1,.,TRBJ2-7,TGTGCCAGCAGTGAAGCTGACAGGGGGGCGGAGTACTTC,CASSEADRGAEYF
TRBV5-1,.,.,TRBJ2-1,TGCGCCAGCAGCTTGGGTGACAGCAGAAACAATGAGCAGTTCTTC,CASSLGDSRNNEQFF
TRBV7-8,.,.,TRBJ1-3,TGTGCCAGCTCGCCCGGCAGGCAGGACTTCTCTGGAAACACCATATATTTT,CASSPGRQDFSGNTIYF
TRBV19,.,.,TRBJ1-5,TGTGCCAGTAGGGGCCAGAAATCGTCCCAGCATTTT,CASRGQKSSQHF
TRBV19,.,.,TRBJ2-7,TGTGCCAGCCTTGGGGGGGCCGGCCGGGACGAGCAGTACTTC,CASLGGAGRDEQYF
TRBV7-2,.,.,TRBJ2-1,TGTGCCACCACCCCCTCGAGCTCCTACAATGAGCAGTTCTTC,CATTPSSSYNEQFF